This T cell receptor (beta chain) was observed in a study of neurological immune-mediated disorders. Study results and limitations: Across subjects, expanded clones had no CDR3 amino acid sequences in common, pointing to private repertoires in all groups. HTLV-1-associated myelopathy displayed the greatest TCR clonal expansion, and multiple sclerosis exhibited the smallest, lower than that of healthy controls.

This clonotype was counted many times. Its target is not known. V lost 7 bases to trimming and J lost 3 bases, with 16 bases between them. The CDR3 contains 14 residues. Germline loops: CDR1 MNHNS, CDR2 SASEGT. From 15-18 subjects, over 190 million TCR-beta sequences were obtained in each sequencing run. MiXCR, run by TCRdb on the 5' RACE reads, gives a single entry per CDR3 protein. This table holds approximately 38,000 distinct CDR3 sequences, roughly 12% found once. Sorted libraries were made with 850,000 to 1,000,000 CD4+ or CD8+ T cells. This clonotype originated in a woman in her 30s with HTLV-1-associated myelopathy (HAM/TSP). V is TRBV6-1 and J is TRBJ2-7, with no clear D. Input material: CD4+ T cells from blood. The CDR3 DNA follows: TGTGCCAGCAAGGTGACTGTACAAAACTACGAGCAGTACTTC. Encoded protein: CASKVTVQNYEQYF.